The 16 T cell receptor beta chains reported below all come from one sample, sequenced in a study of a mutant IDH1 vaccine in newly diagnosed glioma. Time point: week 35, safety follow-up. One vaccine dose held 300 ug of mutant IDH1 20-mer peptide and came with topical imiquimod. These receptors' antigens are unknown. Data came from immunoSEQ multiplex PCR; TCRdb stores just in-frame clones and leaves some out. This sample carries about 48,000 clones, about 79% of them seen once, and the ten largest clones take 9% to 15%. Sequenced here: PBMCs, sampled from a glioma patient whose treatment included an IDH1 peptide vaccine. The receptors here all came from a man in his forties with glioma.

The rearrangement joins TRBV7-9 to TRBJ2-1; D gene ambiguous. V lost 1 base, J lost 9 bases, and 4 bases lay in between. The CDR3 is made up of 11 amino acids. The germline gives CDR1 SEHNR, CDR2 FQNEAQ (reference sequence). CDR3 in DNA: TGTGCCAGCAGCTTAGTCACTGAGCAGTTCTTC. This translates into CASSLVTEQFF.

The V gene is TRBV6-5, the J gene TRBJ2-7; 10 bases line up with TRBD2. This CDR3 contains 15 residues. The germline CDR1 and CDR2 sequences are MNHEY and SVGAGI. With V trimmed by 4 bases and J by 0 bases, 3 bases remained unmatched. CDR3 protein: CASSWTSGSSYEQYF. In DNA form, the CDR3 reads TGTGCCAGCAGTTGGACTAGCGGAAGCTCCTACGAGCAGTACTTC.

The J gene is TRBJ2-1, the V gene TRBV10-1; 14 positions match TRBD2. The CDR3 runs 18 residues. Germline CDR1 WNHNN, CDR2 SYGVQD (reference sequence). V lost 6 bases to trimming and J lost 9 bases; unmatched junction nucleotides: 16. The CDR3 region has the DNA TGCGCCAGCAGCGAGGGACTAGCGGGAGTGAGGGCCTTTGGTGAGCAGTTCTTC. The encoded protein is CASSEGLAGVRAFGEQFF.

CDR3 protein: CASSQNRGYPYGYTF. The CDR3 DNA sequence: TGTGCCAGCAGCCAAAACAGGGGGTATCCCTATGGCTACACCTTC. The V gene is TRBV14, the J gene TRBJ1-2; 8 bases map to TRBD1. The V segment lost 2 bases and the J segment 4 bases; nucleotides outside the gene matches: 6. The germline gives CDR1 SGHDN, CDR2 FVKESK. The CDR3 runs to 15 residues.

This clone was seen more than once but under ten times. The V call is TRBV19, the J call TRBJ1-1, with 12 positions matching TRBD1. The length of the CDR3 is 16 residues. Germline CDR1 reads LNHDA; CDR2 reads SQIVND (reference sequence). V lost 4 bases to trimming and J lost 1 base; unmatched junction nucleotides: 4. The CDR3 coding sequence is TGTGCCAGTAGTAACCGGGACAGGGGGCCGAACACTGAAGCTTTCTTT. Translating gives CASSNRDRGPNTEAFF.

The rearrangement links TRBV6-1 to TRBJ2-7; 9 bases match TRBD2. The CDR3 sequence is 16 residues long. CDR1 is MNHNS, CDR2 SASEGT, per germline. V dropped 0 bases and J dropped 0; count of bases not matched to a gene: 3. The CDR3: CASSEALSGSSYEQYV. Written as DNA, the CDR3 is TGTGCCAGCAGTGAAGCGCTTAGCGGGAGCTCCTACGAGCAGTACGTC.

V gene TRBV7-2 combines with J gene TRBJ2-1, with D perhaps matching TRBD2 (5 bases). The CDR3 spans 13 residues. Germline V gene lookup returns CDR1 SGHTA and CDR2 FQGNSA. The V and J ends lost 0 bases and 10 bases respectively, with 10 bases between them. This CDR3 is CASSLALDWEQFF. The CDR3 DNA reads TGTGCCAGCAGCTTAGCCCTGGACTGGGAGCAGTTCTTC.

This clone was picked up one time. The chain links TRBV5-4 to TRBJ2-7; TRBD1 aligns across 7 bases. The J call may be mistaken, given a closer DNA end match to TRBJ2-5. The CDR3 length is 13 residues. CDR1 is SGHNT and CDR2 is YYREEE in the germline V gene (reference sequence). The CDR3 sequence is CASRRTGQETQYF. The CDR3 coding sequence is TGTGCCAGCAGGAGGACAGGACAAGAGACCCAGTACTTC.

In this sample, this clone turned up once. The J gene is TRBJ1-2, the V gene TRBV19; 7 bases are a match to TRBD1. Germline V gene sequence: CDR1 LNHDA, CDR2 SQIVND (reference sequence). The CDR3 totals 14 residues. The V and J ends lost 3 bases and 8 bases, in that order; junction bases with no gene match: 9. CDR3 coding DNA: TGTGCCAGTAGTATTTTAGGGGGCGTCGGGGGCTACACCTTC. This gives the protein CASSILGGVGGYTF.

The chain couples TRBV6-5 to TRBJ1-1, with 9 bases aligning to TRBD1. The CDR3 totals 15 residues. CDR1 is MNHEY and CDR2 is SVGAGI in the germline V gene. V trimming: 0 bases; J trimming: 5 bases; junction bases outside the gene matches: 4. For the CDR3, the DNA is TGTGCCAGCAGTTACTCGGGGACAGGGAGGACTGAAGCTTTCTTT. This translates into CASSYSGTGRTEAFF.

This clone was found a few times. The sample carries other DNA sequences with the same CDR3. The chain joins TRBV4-1 to TRBJ2-1, with D possibly matching TRBD2 (5 bases). CDR3 length: 15 residues. Trimming pared 2 bases from V and 0 bases from J, leaving 8 bases between. Per germline, CDR1 MGHRA and CDR2 YSYEKL. The CDR3 loop is CASSQRGSSYNEQFF. CDR3 DNA: TGCGCCAGCAGCCAACGGGGAAGCTCCTACAATGAGCAGTTCTTC.

The chain employs TRBV6-1 and TRBJ2-1, with 8 nucleotides matching TRBD1. The junction had 9 bases not matched to a gene; V was cut back by 6 bases and J by 8 bases. The germline CDR1 and CDR2 sequences are MNHNS and SASEGT. The CDR3 covers 14 residues. The CDR3 loop is CASRLQGETDEQFF. CDR3 coding DNA: TGTGCCAGCAGGTTACAGGGGGAGACGGATGAGCAGTTCTTC.

The chain couples TRBV15 to TRBJ2-7; TRBD2 matches at 8 bases. Germline CDR1 LNHNV, CDR2 YYDKDF (reference sequence). The ends lost 1 base at V and 5 bases at J; junction bases unmatched: 10. CDR3 length: 16 amino acids. This chain's CDR3 is CATSRAPMAGGNEQYF. CDR3 nucleotide sequence: TGTGCCACCAGCAGAGCCCCCATGGCGGGGGGAAACGAGCAGTACTTC.

The DNA for the CDR3 is TGTGCCAGCAGCTTAGGGAGACAATACGAGCAGTACGTC. Translating gives CASSLGRQYEQYV. The J gene is TRBJ2-7, the V gene TRBV11-3; D uncertain. Germline V lookup: CDR1 SGHNT, CDR2 YENEEA. The ends were cut back, 1 base at V and 4 bases at J, with 8 bases in the middle. There are 13 residues in the CDR3.

The chain carries TRBV6-1 and TRBJ1-1; D ambiguous. V shed 2 bases and J shed 2 bases, with 15 bases lying between them. This CDR3 region has 16 residues. Germline V lookup: CDR1 MNHNS, CDR2 SASEGT. The CDR3: CASSESNHPRNTEAFF. In DNA form, the CDR3 reads TGTGCCAGCAGTGAATCAAACCACCCTAGAAACACTGAAGCTTTCTTT.

This rearrangement joins TRBV7-8 to TRBJ2-3, with TRBD2 matching over 9 bases. V was pared by 1 base and J by 0 bases, with 2 bases of the junction left unmatched. Germline CDR1 SGHVS, CDR2 FQNEAQ. This CDR3 region has 16 residues. The CDR3 sequence is CASSLGLAGSTDTQYF. Here the CDR3 DNA reads TGTGCCAGCAGCTTAGGCCTAGCGGGAAGCACAGATACGCAGTATTTT.